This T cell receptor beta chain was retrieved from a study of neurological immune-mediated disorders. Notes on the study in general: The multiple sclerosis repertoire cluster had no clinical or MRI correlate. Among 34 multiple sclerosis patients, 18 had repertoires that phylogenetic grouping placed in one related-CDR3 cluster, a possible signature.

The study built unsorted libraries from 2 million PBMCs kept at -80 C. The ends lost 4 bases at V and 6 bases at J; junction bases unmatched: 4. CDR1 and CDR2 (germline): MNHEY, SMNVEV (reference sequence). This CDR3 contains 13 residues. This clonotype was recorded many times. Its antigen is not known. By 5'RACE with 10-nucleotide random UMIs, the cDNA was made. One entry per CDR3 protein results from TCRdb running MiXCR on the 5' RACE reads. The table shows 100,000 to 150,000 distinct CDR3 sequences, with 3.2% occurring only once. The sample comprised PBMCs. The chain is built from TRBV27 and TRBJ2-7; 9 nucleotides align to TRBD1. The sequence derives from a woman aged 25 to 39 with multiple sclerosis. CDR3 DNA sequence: TGTGCCAGCAGTTCGGGACAGGGAGGCGAGCAGTACTTC. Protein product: CASSSGQGGEQYF.